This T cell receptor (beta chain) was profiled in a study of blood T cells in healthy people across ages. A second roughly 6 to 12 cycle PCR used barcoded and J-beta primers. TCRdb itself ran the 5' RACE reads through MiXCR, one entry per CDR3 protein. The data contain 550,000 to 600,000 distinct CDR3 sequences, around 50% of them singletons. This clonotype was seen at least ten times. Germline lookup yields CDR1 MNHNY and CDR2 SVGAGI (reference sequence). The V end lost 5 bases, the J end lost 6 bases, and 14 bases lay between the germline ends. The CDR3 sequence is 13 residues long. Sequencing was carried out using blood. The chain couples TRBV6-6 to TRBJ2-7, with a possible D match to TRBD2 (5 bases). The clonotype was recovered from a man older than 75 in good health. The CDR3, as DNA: TGTGCCAGCAGTGACGGTCCCCGGGGCGAGCAGTACTTC. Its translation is CASSDGPRGEQYF.